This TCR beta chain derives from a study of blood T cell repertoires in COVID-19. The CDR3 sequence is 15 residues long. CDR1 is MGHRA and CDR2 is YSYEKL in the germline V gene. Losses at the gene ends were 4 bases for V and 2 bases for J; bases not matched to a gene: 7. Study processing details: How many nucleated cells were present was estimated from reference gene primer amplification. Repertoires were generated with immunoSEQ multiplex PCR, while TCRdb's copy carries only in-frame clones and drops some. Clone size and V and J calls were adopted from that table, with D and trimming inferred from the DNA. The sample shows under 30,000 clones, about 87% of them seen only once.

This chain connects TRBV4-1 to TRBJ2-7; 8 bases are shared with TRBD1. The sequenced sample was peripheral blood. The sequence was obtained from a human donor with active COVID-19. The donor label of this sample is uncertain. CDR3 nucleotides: TGCGCCAGCAGCCTAGGCCGGACAGGGACCTACGAGCAGTACTTC. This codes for CASSLGRTGTYEQYF.